This is a list of T cell receptor beta chains from one sample in a study of early T cells in non-severe SARS-CoV-2 infection. TCRdb redid the calling of the 5' RACE reads with MiXCR, one entry per CDR3 protein. The table shows around 82,000 distinct CDR3 sequences, with roughly 14% occurring only once. The sequenced material came from whole blood. These receptors were obtained from an adult who was a healthcare worker with PCR-confirmed SARS-CoV-2 infection or an uninfected control (not recorded which). Each CDR3 is given with its conserved first and last residue.

v_call | cdr3_aa
TRBV7-9 | CASRRQNTEAFF
TRBV5-1 | CASTGSGFTQYF
TRBV4-2 | CASSQTSSRGATDTQYF
TRBV20-1 | CSAKRGHLNTEAFF
TRBV24-1 | CATSDFTRVGETQYF
TRBV7-9 | CASSPGGLNSPLHF
TRBV27 | CASSPWVPGQETQYF
TRBV4-2 | CASSQDPRGRASSYNSPLHF
TRBV12-3/TRBV12-4 | CASSLGTSGEFF
TRBV6-1 | CASSELGGGPPQETQYF
TRBV3-1 | CASSQRGTATLWAPLHF
TRBV7-9 | CASSLNGANTEAFF
TRBV3-1 | CASSQPDRGETQYF
TRBV12-3/TRBV12-4 | CASNLGLAESTDTQYF
TRBV12-3/TRBV12-4 | CASSLEKVLNTEAFF
TRBV25-1 | CASSESRILPRGYTF
TRBV6-5 | CASSYAGTGDSPLHF
TRBV15 | CATSRVKGNQPQHF
TRBV27 | CASSSTTTGGINSPLHF
TRBV6-6 | CASSFWDIRTTDTQYF
TRBV12-3/TRBV12-4 | CASSLGTSGSDTQYF
TRBV7-2 | CASSATSSSETQYF
TRBV19 | CASSMIGTDLYNEQFF
TRBV18 | CASSPFLDRDQETQYF
TRBV6-1 | CASSEAGAGYGYTF
TRBV5-1 | CASSLSPDNYGYTF
TRBV7-3 | CASSFSGAGEQFF
TRBV24-1 | CATSDLQGEQFF
TRBV12-3/TRBV12-4 | CASSPRNNQETQYF
TRBV6-4 | CASSDHFTRREDTQYF
TRBV2 | CASRLTSGGGTDTQYF
TRBV7-2 | CASSAQTGLAGGREYF